The clone carrying this T cell receptor (beta chain) is a singleton in its sample. The CDR3 is 16 amino acids. V was clipped by 4 bases and J by 2 bases, with 16 bases between them. Germline CDR1 reads MNHNS; CDR2 reads SASEGT. This sample was included in a study of OX40 agonist ivuxolimab in advanced cancers. Generated by immunoSEQ multiplex PCR, the TCRdb table keeps only in-frame clones and is missing some. The sample holds 81,000 or so clones; 88% are singletons and the top ten take about 0.45%. The V and J genes are TRBV6-1 and TRBJ2-3, with TRBD2 as a possible D gene (5 bases). The sample in question was CD4+ or CD8+ T cells sorted from blood, obtained in a trial of the OX40 agonist ivuxolimab. The clonotype comes from an adult with an advanced solid tumor such as melanoma, head and neck, liver or kidney cancer. The CDR3 region is CASSGEWGALTDTQYF. CDR3 nucleotides: TGTGCCAGCAGTGGGGAGTGGGGTGCTCTCACAGATACGCAGTATTTT.